Listed here is a single T cell receptor beta chain. Antigen unknown. Researchers report isolating at least 7 million PBMCs per sample. The sample originates from a study of blood T cells in healthy people across ages. Through a sample-barcoded 5' primer and a J-beta primer mix, a second PCR was run for roughly 6 to 11 cycles. Each cDNA molecule, via a template-switch adaptor with 12 random nucleotides, was tagged. TCRdb re-analysed the 5' RACE reads in MiXCR, keeping a single row per CDR3 protein. This table has about a million distinct CDR3 sequences, less than 45% appearing once. In germline, CDR1 is DFQATT, CDR2 SNEGSKA (reference sequence). The CDR3 consists of 15 residues. Losses at the gene ends were 6 bases for V and 5 bases for J; bases not matched to a gene: 11. Study-level findings and limits: The diversity estimates, figures obtained from one million T cells, were considered underestimates. Observed TCR beta diversity per million T cells went down as age went up. This fall followed a roughly linear course with age.

Specimen: blood. This chain links TRBV20-1 with TRBJ1-5, with 9 bases fitting TRBD1. This sequence was found in a young man in good health. The CDR3 coding sequence is TGCAGTGCGCCCCCGGGACAGGGATTGTATCAGCCCCAGCATTTT. The encoded protein is CSAPPGQGLYQPQHF.